The 15 T cell receptor beta chains below all came from one sample that was sequenced in a study of shared clonotypes between healthy human individuals. Clones were read by immunoSEQ multiplex PCR, and TCRdb kept only the in-frame ones, dropping some. Among hundreds of thousands of clones listed, less than 80% were seen once. Sequenced material: memory CD4+ T cells sorted from blood. Subset meaning: CD45RA-negative fraction. These receptors were collected from a woman younger than 45 in good health.

The chain has TRBV18 and TRBJ2-2, with 8 bases lining up with TRBD1. V shed 2 bases and J 4 bases; nucleotides not matched to a gene: 6. The CDR3 has 16 residues. The germline V gene encodes CDR1 KGHSH and CDR2 LQKENI. CDR3 DNA: TGTGCCAGCTCACCAACGACAGGGGCCATCACCGGGGAGCTGTTTTTT. It is translated as CASSPTTGAITGELFF.

V and J are TRBV10-2 and TRBJ2-3; 8 positions match TRBD2. Losses at the gene ends were 0 bases for V and 0 bases for J; bases not matched to a gene: 5. Germline lookup yields CDR1 WSHSY and CDR2 SAAADI. There are 17 residues in the CDR3. The CDR3 is CASSESLLAASTDTQYF. The CDR3 DNA reads as TGCGCCAGCAGTGAGTCGCTACTAGCGGCTAGCACAGATACGCAGTATTTT.

The V gene is TRBV27, the J gene TRBJ2-1, with TRBD2 identical over 11 bases. Germline CDR1 is MNHEY and CDR2 is SMNVEV (reference sequence). With V trimmed by 6 bases and J by 16 bases, 11 bases remained unmatched. The CDR3 contains 13 residues. The CDR3, as DNA: TGTGCCAGCAGCCGCTCCCCTCGACTAGCGGGATTCTTC. As protein: CASSRSPRLAGFF.

This sequence joins TRBV27 and TRBJ1-1; 7 bases line up with TRBD1. Germline V gives CDR1 MNHEY, CDR2 SMNVEV (reference sequence). The J segment lost 8 bases and the V segment lost 5 bases, leaving 5 bases of the junction unmatched. The CDR3 contains 12 residues. CDR3 protein: CASSIDREEAFF. The DNA of the CDR3 is TGTGCCAGCAGTATCGACAGGGAGGAAGCTTTCTTT.

The chain carries TRBV4-1 and TRBJ2-1, with TRBD2 matching 11 bases. After removal of 4 bases from V and 14 bases from J, the junction contained 16 bases not matched to a gene. CDR3 size: 16 residues. Germline CDR1 MGHRA, CDR2 YSYEKL. As DNA, the CDR3 is TGCGCCAGCAGCCGAGCCTTAGCGGGAGGGCAAAAAAGGGAGTTCTTC. Translating it yields CASSRALAGGQKREFF.

The chain is built from TRBV29-1 and TRBJ1-2; TRBD1 matches 12 bases. The CDR3 consists of 13 residues. Trimming removed 4 bases from V and 7 bases from J; junction bases left unmatched: 4. Germline lookup yields CDR1 SQVTM and CDR2 ANQGSEA. The CDR3 DNA is TGCAGCGTTGGGGGACAGGGGGCTAGTGGCTACACCTTC. Translation gives CSVGGQGASGYTF. The entire variable domain, with the rest obtained from reference TRBV29-1 and TRBJ1-2, is as follows: SAVISQKPSRDICQRGTSLTIQCQVDSQVTMMFWYRQQPGQSLTLIATANQGSEATYESGFVIDKFPISRPNLTFSTLTVSNMSPEDSSIYLCSVGGQGASGYTFGSGTRLTVV.

V is TRBV6-5 and J is TRBJ2-7; D possibly corresponds to TRBD1 (5 bases). CDR3 length: 13 amino acids. Trimming shortened V by 6 bases and J by 3 bases, and 12 bases separated the two germline ends. Germline values: CDR1 MNHEY, CDR2 SVGAGI. CDR3 residues: CASRPTDRYEQYF. DNA of the CDR3: TGTGCCAGCAGGCCGACAGACCGCTACGAGCAGTACTTC.

The genes are TRBV20-1 and TRBJ2-4; 9 nucleotides line up with TRBD1. CDR3 size: 11 residues. Germline V gives CDR1 DFQATT, CDR2 SNEGSKA (reference sequence). The J segment lost 9 bases and the V segment lost 3 bases, leaving 0 bases of the junction unmatched. The DNA for the CDR3 is TGCAGTGCTAGGACAGGGGGCATTCAGTACTTC. It codes for CSARTGGIQYF.

This rearrangement joins TRBV5-1 to TRBJ2-3; TRBD2 aligns across 8 bases. In germline, CDR1 is SGHRS, CDR2 YFSETQ. This CDR3 contains 15 residues. J lost 2 bases, V lost 2 bases, and 4 bases had no gene match. The chain's CDR3 is CASSLAGATTDTQYF. The CDR3 bases are TGCGCCAGCAGCTTAGCGGGAGCGACCACAGATACGCAGTATTTT.

V gene TRBV7-2 combines with J gene TRBJ2-7; TRBD1 agrees at 9 bases. The germline CDR1 and CDR2 sequences are SGHTA and FQGNSA. This CDR3 is 16 amino acids long. V lost 4 bases, J lost 4 bases, and 11 bases stayed unmatched. CDR3 coding DNA: TGTGCCAGCAGCTCGACTAAACAGGGGGCGCAGTACGAGCAGTACTTC. This gives the protein CASSSTKQGAQYEQYF. Based on the CDR3 plus reference TRBV7-2 and TRBJ2-7, the full variable domain is GAGVSQSPSNKVTEKGKDVELRCDPISGHTALYWYRQSLGQGLEFLIYFQGNSAPDKSGLPSDRFSAERTGGSVSTLTIQRTQQEDSAVYLCASSSTKQGAQYEQYFGPGTRLTVT.

The CDR3 protein is CASKLRGASGIDEQYF. The CDR3 DNA reads as TGTGCCAGCAAACTCCGGGGGGCTAGCGGGATCGACGAGCAGTACTTC. The chain is built from TRBV27 and TRBJ2-7; 9 nucleotides align to TRBD2. The ends lost 7 bases at V and 5 bases at J; junction bases unmatched: 15. Germline CDR1 reads MNHEY; CDR2 reads SMNVEV (reference sequence). The CDR3 extends over 16 amino acids.

The V call is TRBV11-2, the J call TRBJ2-7; TRBD2 matches at 9 bases. Germline V gene sequence: CDR1 SGHAT, CDR2 FQNNGV. CDR3 length equals 15 residues. The ends lost 6 bases at V and 7 bases at J; junction bases unmatched: 13. CDR3 bases: TGTGCCAGCAGTAGTAGCGGGAGCTGGTCGGGTGAGCAGTACTTC. Amino acids: CASSSSGSWSGEQYF.

Regarding this clone: Within the sample, other DNA sequences also encode this same CDR3. The V and J genes are TRBV5-8 and TRBJ1-2, with a possible D match to TRBD1 (6 bases). Between the trimmed V and J ends, which lost 1 base and 2 bases, there was a span of 9 bases. Germline loops: CDR1 SGHTS, CDR2 YDEGEE. The CDR3 has 14 amino acids. The CDR3 is CASSLLTGNYGYTF. In DNA form, the CDR3 reads TGTGCCAGCAGCTTGTTAACAGGGAACTATGGCTACACCTTC.

This clone was found a few times. The chain recombines TRBV2 with TRBJ1-1, with 7 nucleotides matching TRBD1. The CDR3 consists of 12 residues. Germline V CDR1 and CDR2: SNHLY, FYNNEI. Trimming removed 6 bases from V and 14 bases from J; junction bases left unmatched: 12. CDR3 loop: CASRTDRARLFF. DNA for the CDR3: TGTGCCAGCAGGACCGACAGGGCCCGATTATTCTTT.

V and J are TRBV30 and TRBJ1-2; D might be TRBD1 (6 bases). V lost 3 bases, J lost 6 bases, and 23 bases lay in between. CDR1 is GTSNPN and CDR2 is SVGIG in the germline V gene (reference sequence). The CDR3 has 16 amino acids. This CDR3 is CAWRETGPPFRNGYTF. The CDR3 nucleotides read TGTGCCTGGAGAGAGACAGGTCCACCCTTCAGGAATGGCTACACCTTC. The whole variable domain, filled in from reference TRBV30 and TRBJ1-2, reads SQTIHQWPATLVQPVGSPLSLECTVEGTSNPNLYWYRQAAGRGLQLLFYSVGIGQISSEVPQNLSASRPQDRQFILSSKKLLLSDSGFYLCAWRETGPPFRNGYTFGSGTRLTVV.